This TCR beta chain derives from a study of blood T cell repertoires in COVID-19. Clones were read by immunoSEQ multiplex PCR, and TCRdb kept only the in-frame ones, dropping some. The sample has a few hundred thousand clones; around four fifths are singletons. With 0 bases removed from V and 0 bases from J, the gap between germline ends came to 3 bases. CDR1 and CDR2 (germline): GTSNPN, SVGIG (reference sequence). This CDR3 spans 14 amino acids. Sequencing input: peripheral blood. The V and J genes are TRBV30 and TRBJ1-6; no definite D call. The origin of this receptor is a woman aged 45-65 years with active or convalescent COVID-19. The CDR3 region is CAWSVSSYNSPLHF. The DNA of the CDR3 is TGTGCCTGGAGTGTCAGCTCCTATAATTCACCCCTCCACTTT.